This passage covers 11 T cell receptor beta chains from one sample sequenced in a study of T cells expressing NK-cell markers. After re-calling the 5' RACE reads, TCRdb lists one entry per CDR3 protein, DNA absent. This repertoire comprises roughly 180,000 distinct CDR3 sequences; its ten largest clones make up less than 20%. The sample was blood T cells: a sorted CD56 or NKG2C T cell subset, CD4+ or CD8+ T cells, or bulk PBMC T cells (not recorded which). These receptors were obtained from a woman between 18 and 70 years old in good health.

CDR3 sequence reads: CSVGGSSPLHF. V usage is TRBV29-1 and J usage is TRBJ1-6. The CDR3 runs 11 residues. Germline CDR1 is SQVTM and CDR2 is ANQGSEA. The full variable domain, its missing parts supplied by reference TRBV29-1 and TRBJ1-6, is SAVISQKPSRDICQRGTSLTIQCQVDSQVTMMFWYRQQPGQSLTLIATANQGSEATYESGFVIDKFPISRPNLTFSTLTVSNMSPEDSSIYLCSVGGSSPLHFGNGTRLTVT.

The CDR3 spells CASSGVRGTDTQYF. The V call is TRBV7-2, the J call TRBJ2-3; TCRdb proposes TRBD2, but this gene call is untestable without DNA. Germline CDR1 SGHTA, CDR2 FQGNSA. The CDR3 sequence is 14 residues long.

V and J are TRBV5-1 and TRBJ1-2; checking the TCRdb D call of TRBD1 is not possible without DNA. Per the germline V gene, CDR1 is SGHRS and CDR2 is YFSETQ. This CDR3 has 11 amino acids. The CDR3 protein is CASSLGWGTTF.

The rearrangement joins TRBV5-5 to TRBJ2-3. This CDR3 has 16 residues. Germline V gene sequence: CDR1 SGHKS, CDR2 YYEKEE (reference sequence). CDR3 region: CASSSPTSSGSDTQYF. Full variable domain (missing parts from reference TRBV5-5 and TRBJ2-3): DAGVTQSPTHLIKTRGQQVTLRCSPISGHKSVSWYQQVLGQGPQFIFQYYEKEERGRGNFPDRFSARQFPNYSSELNVNALLLGDSALYLCASSSPTSSGSDTQYFGPGTRLTVL.

This chain links TRBV5-1 with TRBJ2-1; checking the TCRdb D call of TRBD1 is not possible without DNA. The CDR3 is made up of 13 amino acids. Germline CDR1 and CDR2: SGHRS and YFSETQ. The CDR3 region is CASTRTGGVEQFF.

The chain recombines TRBV3-1 with TRBJ1-4; TCRdb's assignment of TRBD1 cannot be checked, as there is no DNA. CDR1 LGHDT and CDR2 YNNKEL come from the germline V gene (reference sequence). The CDR3 consists of 16 residues. This CDR3 reads CASSTRRVGMGEKLFF.

The chain links TRBV11-2 to TRBJ1-4; the D call of TRBD1 rests on TCRdb alone, since no DNA is present to check it. The CDR3 extends over 14 amino acids. Germline V gene data show CDR1 as SGHAT and CDR2 as FQNNGV. Here the CDR3 reads CASSRGRWNEKLFF.

V usage is TRBV5-1 and J usage is TRBJ1-1; the TCRdb call, TRBD1, lacks DNA for checking. The CDR3 length is 13 residues. Germline V gene lookup returns CDR1 SGHRS and CDR2 YFSETQ. The CDR3 loop is CASTPGMNTEAFF.

J is TRBJ1-2 and V is TRBV20-1; TCRdb's D call of TRBD1 is untestable without DNA. Per the germline V gene, CDR1 is DFQATT and CDR2 is SNEGSKA (reference sequence). The CDR3 is 14 residues long. The CDR3 spells CSALTTGTGGGYTF.

This chain connects TRBV18 to TRBJ1-6. Germline V CDR1 and CDR2: KGHSH, LQKENI. CDR3 size: 14 residues. CDR3 protein: CASSPPTQNSPLHF.

The rearrangement links TRBV12-3 or TRBV12-4 to TRBJ2-5; TCRdb names TRBD2, which stays unverified in the absence of DNA. The CDR3 covers 15 residues. CDR3 loop: CASRGLAGGPETQYF.